The sequence of this TCR beta chain was determined in a study of Ad26.COV2.S vaccination and SARS-CoV-2 variants. General study results and limits: Possibly, TCR breadth and depth analyses underestimated total T cell responses. It was found that vaccine and placebo recipients had similar non-spike TCR breadth.

Trimming removed 4 bases from V and 8 bases from J, with 13 bases in between. CDR3 size: 13 residues. Germline lookup yields CDR1 SGHRS and CDR2 YFSETQ. Repertoires were generated with immunoSEQ multiplex PCR, while TCRdb's copy carries only in-frame clones and drops some. The table lists about 480,000 clones, around 88% of them singletons. Treatment defined: around 19 received Ad26.COV2.S at low or high dose, single or two shots; 5 received placebo; per-sample allocation not given. Specimen acquisition occurred on day 63 following the initial vaccine or placebo injection. Remarks on this clone: The antigen is not known.

Sequencing was performed on peripheral blood, taken in a trial of Ad26.COV2.S vaccine versus placebo. The rearrangement links TRBV5-1 to TRBJ2-4; a possible D gene is TRBD2 (6 bases). The receptor was derived from a person between 18 and 65 years old who received the Ad26.COV2.S COVID-19 vaccine or a placebo. CDR3 coding DNA: TGCGCCAGCAGCCGGAGGGGACGGGACATTCAGTACTTC. Translation gives CASSRRGRDIQYF.